The sequence of this T cell receptor beta chain was determined in a study of cytomegalovirus exposure and HLA in healthy donors. Study-wide points: An analysis that came later showed most CMV-associated TCR beta chains appearing HLA-restricted. Another analysis was done later, and it associated 17,000 or so TCR beta sequences with HLA alleles at 0.05 false discovery rate. The authors later found HLA-associated TCR beta chains more clonally expanded than equally common others.

A multiplex PCR was run with 60 Vbeta primers and 13 Jbeta primers. The repertoire was sequenced with immunoSEQ multiplex PCR; TCRdb's copy has only in-frame clones and lacks some. The data contain 250,000 or so clones, over 65% of them singletons. A note on this clone: Antigen: not known.

After removal of 0 bases from V and 4 bases from J, the junction contained 5 bases not matched to a gene. The germline V gene encodes CDR1 MNHEY and CDR2 SVGAGI. The CDR3 sequence is 16 residues long. Sequencing was done on a sample of PBMCs. The chain is built from TRBV6-5 and TRBJ2-1; 8 positions agree with TRBD2. The sequence derives from a human donor in good health. The CDR3 region has the DNA TGTGCCAGCAGTTACTCAGCTACTAGCGGATACAATGAGCAGTTCTTC. Its translation is CASSYSATSGYNEQFF.